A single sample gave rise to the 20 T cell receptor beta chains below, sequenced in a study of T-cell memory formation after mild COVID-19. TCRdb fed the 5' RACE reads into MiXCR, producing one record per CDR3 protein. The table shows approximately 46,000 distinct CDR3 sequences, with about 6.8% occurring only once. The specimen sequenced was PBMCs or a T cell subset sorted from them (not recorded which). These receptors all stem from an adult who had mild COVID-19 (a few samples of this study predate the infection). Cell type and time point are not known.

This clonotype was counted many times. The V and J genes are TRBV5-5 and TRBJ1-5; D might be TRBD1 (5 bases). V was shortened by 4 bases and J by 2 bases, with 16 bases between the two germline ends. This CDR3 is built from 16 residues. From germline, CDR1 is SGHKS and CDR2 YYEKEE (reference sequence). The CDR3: CASSPSQGLGNQPQHF. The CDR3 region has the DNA TGTGCCAGCAGCCCGTCCCAGGGTCTTGGCAATCAGCCCCAGCATTTT.

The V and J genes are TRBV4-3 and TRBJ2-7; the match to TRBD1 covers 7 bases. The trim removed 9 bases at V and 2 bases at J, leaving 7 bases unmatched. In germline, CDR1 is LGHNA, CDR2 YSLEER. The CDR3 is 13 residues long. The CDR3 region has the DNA TGCGCCAGGACGGGACAGCGAACCTACGAGCAGTACGTC. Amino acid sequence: CARTGQRTYEQYV.

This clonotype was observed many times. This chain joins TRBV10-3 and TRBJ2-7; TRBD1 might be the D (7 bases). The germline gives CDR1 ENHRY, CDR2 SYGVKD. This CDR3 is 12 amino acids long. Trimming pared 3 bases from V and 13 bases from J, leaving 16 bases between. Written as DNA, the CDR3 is TGTGCCATCAGTGATGCCTTGACAGGGACTTACTTC. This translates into CAISDALTGTYF.

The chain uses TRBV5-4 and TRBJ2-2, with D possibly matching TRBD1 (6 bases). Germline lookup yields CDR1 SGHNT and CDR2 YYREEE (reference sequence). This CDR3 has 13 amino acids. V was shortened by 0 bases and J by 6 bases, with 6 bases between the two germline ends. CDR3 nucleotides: TGTGCCAGCAGCTTGGGACAGGCCGGGGAGCTGTTTTTT. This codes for CASSLGQAGELFF.

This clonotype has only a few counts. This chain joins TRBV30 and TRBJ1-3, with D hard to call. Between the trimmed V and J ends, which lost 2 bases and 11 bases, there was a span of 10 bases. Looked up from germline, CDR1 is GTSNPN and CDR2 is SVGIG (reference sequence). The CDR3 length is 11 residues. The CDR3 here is CAWSLTIPIYF. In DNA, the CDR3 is TGTGCCTGGAGTTTGACAATTCCCATATATTTT.

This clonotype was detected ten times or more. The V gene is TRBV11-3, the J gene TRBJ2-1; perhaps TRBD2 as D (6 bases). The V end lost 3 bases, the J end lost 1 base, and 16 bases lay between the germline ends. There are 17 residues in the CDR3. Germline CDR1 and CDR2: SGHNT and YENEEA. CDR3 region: CASSFSERAISYNEQFF. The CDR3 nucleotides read TGTGCCAGCAGCTTTTCGGAGCGGGCCATTTCCTACAATGAGCAGTTCTTC.

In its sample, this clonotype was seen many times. The CDR3 region has the DNA TGTGCCTCCCTATCAGAGTATAGCAATCAGCCCCAGCATTTT. Its translation is CASLSEYSNQPQHF. The rearrangement uses TRBV12-3 or TRBV12-4 and TRBJ1-5, with D uncertain. V lost 11 bases and J 0 bases, leaving 14 bases between the germline ends. This CDR3 spans 14 amino acids.

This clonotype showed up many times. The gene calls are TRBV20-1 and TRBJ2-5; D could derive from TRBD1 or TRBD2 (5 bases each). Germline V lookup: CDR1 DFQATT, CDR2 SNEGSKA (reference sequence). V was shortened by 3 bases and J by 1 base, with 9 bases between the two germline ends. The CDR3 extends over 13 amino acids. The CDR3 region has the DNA TGCAGTGCTAGTACCGGGGCCCAAGAGACCCAGTACTTC. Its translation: CSASTGAQETQYF.

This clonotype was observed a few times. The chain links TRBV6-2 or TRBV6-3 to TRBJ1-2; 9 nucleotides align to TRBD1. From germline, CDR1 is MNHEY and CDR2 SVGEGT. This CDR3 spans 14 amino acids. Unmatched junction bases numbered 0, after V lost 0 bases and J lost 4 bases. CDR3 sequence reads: CASSYSDRGYGYTF. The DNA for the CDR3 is TGTGCCAGCAGTTACTCGGACAGGGGCTATGGCTACACCTTC.

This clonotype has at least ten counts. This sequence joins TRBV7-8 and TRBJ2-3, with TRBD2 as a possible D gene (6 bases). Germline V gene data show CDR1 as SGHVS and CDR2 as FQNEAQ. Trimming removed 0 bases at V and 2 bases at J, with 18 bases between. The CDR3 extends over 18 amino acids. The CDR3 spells CASSLARVLAVTTDTQYF. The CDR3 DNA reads TGTGCCAGCAGCTTAGCGCGGGTTTTAGCGGTCACCACAGATACGCAGTATTTT. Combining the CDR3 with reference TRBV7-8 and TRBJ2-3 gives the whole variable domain GAGVSQSPRYKVAKRGQDVALRCDPISGHVSLFWYQQALGQGPEFLTYFQNEAQLDKSGLPSDRFFAERPEGSVSTLKIQRTQQEDSAVYLCASSLARVLAVTTDTQYFGPGTRLTVL.

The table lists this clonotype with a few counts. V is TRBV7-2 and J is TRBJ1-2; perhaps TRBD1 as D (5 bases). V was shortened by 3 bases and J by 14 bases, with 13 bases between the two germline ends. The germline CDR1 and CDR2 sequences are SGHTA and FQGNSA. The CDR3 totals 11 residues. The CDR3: CASSFSQVATF. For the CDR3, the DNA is TGTGCCAGCAGCTTCTCACAGGTGGCGACCTTC.

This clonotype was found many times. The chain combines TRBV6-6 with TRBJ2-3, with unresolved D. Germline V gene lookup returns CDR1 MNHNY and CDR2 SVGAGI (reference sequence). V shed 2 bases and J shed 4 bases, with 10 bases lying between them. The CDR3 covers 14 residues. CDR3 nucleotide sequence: TGTGCCAGCAGTTACGAGTATGGGGCAGATACGCAGTATTTT. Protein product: CASSYEYGADTQYF.

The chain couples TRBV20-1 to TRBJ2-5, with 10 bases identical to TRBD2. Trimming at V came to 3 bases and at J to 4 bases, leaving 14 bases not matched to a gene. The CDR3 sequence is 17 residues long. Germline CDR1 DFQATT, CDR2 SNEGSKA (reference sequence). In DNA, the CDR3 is TGCAGTGCTAGGGTTAAGGGACTAGCGAGCCAGAGAGAGACCCAGTACTTC. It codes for CSARVKGLASQRETQYF.

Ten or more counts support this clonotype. CDR3 DNA sequence: TGCAGCGTGCTCCTAGCGGGGGAAGAGACCCAGTACTTC. Its protein is CSVLLAGEETQYF. The chain joins TRBV29-1 to TRBJ2-5; 10 bases map to TRBD2. The junction had 4 bases not matched to a gene; V was cut back by 6 bases and J by 3 bases. Germline loops: CDR1 SQVTM, CDR2 ANQGSEA. The CDR3 is made up of 13 amino acids.

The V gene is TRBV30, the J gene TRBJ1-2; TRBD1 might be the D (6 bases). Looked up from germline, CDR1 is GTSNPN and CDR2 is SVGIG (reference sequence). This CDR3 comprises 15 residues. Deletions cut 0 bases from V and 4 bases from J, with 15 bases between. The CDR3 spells CAWSVGQQGTYGYTF. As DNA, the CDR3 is TGTGCCTGGAGTGTAGGCCAACAGGGAACCTATGGCTACACCTTC. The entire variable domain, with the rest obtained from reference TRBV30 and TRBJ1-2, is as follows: SQTIHQWPATLVQPVGSPLSLECTVEGTSNPNLYWYRQAAGRGLQLLFYSVGIGQISSEVPQNLSASRPQDRQFILSSKKLLLSDSGFYLCAWSVGQQGTYGYTFGSGTRLTVV.

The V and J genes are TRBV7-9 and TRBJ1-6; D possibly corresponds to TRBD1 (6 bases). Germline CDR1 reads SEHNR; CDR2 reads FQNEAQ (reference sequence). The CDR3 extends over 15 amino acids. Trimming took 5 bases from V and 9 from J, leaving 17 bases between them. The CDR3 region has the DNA TGTGCCAGCAGCCCCTCCGGGGGCCGCGTTTCACCCCTCCACTTT. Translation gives CASSPSGGRVSPLHF. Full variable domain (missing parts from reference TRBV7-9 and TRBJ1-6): DTGVSQNPRHKITKRGQNVTFRCDPISEHNRLYWYRQTLGQGPEFLTYFQNEAQLEKSRLLSDRFSAERPKGSFSTLEIQRTEQGDSAMYLCASSPSGGRVSPLHFGNGTRLTVT.

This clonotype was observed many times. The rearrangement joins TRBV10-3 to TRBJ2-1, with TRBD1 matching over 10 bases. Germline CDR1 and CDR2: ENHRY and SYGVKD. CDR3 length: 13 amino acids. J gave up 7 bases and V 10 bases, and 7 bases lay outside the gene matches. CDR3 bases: TGTGCCACCCGACAGGGGGCTTTTAATGAGCAGTTCTTC. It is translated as CATRQGAFNEQFF.

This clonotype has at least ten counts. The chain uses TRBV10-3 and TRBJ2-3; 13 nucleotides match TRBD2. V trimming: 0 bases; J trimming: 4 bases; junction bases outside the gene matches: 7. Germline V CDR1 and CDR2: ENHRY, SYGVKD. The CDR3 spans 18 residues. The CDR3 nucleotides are TGTGCCATCAGTGAGTCGCGGACTAGCGGGAGCTTCGCAGATACGCAGTATTTT. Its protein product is CAISESRTSGSFADTQYF.

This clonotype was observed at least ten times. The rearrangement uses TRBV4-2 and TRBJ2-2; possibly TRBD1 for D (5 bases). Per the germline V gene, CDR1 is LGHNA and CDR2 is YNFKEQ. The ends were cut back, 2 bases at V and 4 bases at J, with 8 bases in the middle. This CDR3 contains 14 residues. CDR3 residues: CASSQIQGTGELFF. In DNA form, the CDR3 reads TGTGCCAGCAGCCAAATTCAGGGCACCGGGGAGCTGTTTTTT.

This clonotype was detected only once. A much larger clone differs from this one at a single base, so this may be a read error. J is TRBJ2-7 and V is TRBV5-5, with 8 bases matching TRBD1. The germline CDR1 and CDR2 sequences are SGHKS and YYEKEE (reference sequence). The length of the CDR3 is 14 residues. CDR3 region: CDSSPLGTGYEQYF. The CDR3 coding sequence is TGTGACAGCAGCCCGCTTGGGACAGGCTACGAGCAGTACTTC.